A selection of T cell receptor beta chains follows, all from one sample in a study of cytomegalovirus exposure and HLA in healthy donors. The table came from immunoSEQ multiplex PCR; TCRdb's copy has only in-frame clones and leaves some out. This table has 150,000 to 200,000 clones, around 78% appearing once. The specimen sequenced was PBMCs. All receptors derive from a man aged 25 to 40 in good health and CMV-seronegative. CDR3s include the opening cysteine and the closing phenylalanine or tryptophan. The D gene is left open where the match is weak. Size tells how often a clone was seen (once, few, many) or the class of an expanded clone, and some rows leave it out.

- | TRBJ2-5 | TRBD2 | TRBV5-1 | TGCGCCAGCAGCACCGCAGAGGGTCTAGCGGTTGACCAGTACTTC | CASSTAEGLAVDQYF
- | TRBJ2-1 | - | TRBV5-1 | TGCGCCAGCAGCTTGGGTTTGGGGAACAGGGCCACGAGCTCCTACAATGAGCAGTTCTTC | CASSLGLGNRATSSYNEQFF
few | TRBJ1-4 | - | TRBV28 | TGTGCCAGCCTCTACGGGGAAAAACTGTTTTTT | CASLYGEKLFF
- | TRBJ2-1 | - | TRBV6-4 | TGTGCCAGCAGTGCACAGGGTGGCAATGAGCAGTTCTTC | CASSAQGGNEQFF
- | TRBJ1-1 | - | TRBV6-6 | TGTGCCAGCAGTCGAACCTCCGCGGGGTTCAACACTGAAGCTTTCTTT | CASSRTSAGFNTEAFF
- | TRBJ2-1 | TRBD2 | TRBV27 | TGTGCCAGCAGTTCCCTTCTAGCGGGAGGGCCCTATGAGCAGTTCTTC | CASSSLLAGGPYEQFF
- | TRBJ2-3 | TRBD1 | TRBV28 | TGTGCCAGCAGGACAGGGGGCTTAAGAAATACGCAGTATTTT | CASRTGGLRNTQYF
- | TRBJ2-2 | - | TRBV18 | TGTGCCAGCTCACCAGGGCCAGGTTCCCCCGGGGAGCTGTTTTTT | CASSPGPGSPGELFF
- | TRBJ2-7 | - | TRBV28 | TGTGCCAGCAGTTTTTTTTACAGGACCTACGAGCAGTACTTC | CASSFFYRTYEQYF
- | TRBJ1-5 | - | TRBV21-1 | TGTGCCAGCAGCAAACGTATCCAGGTTCGAGAGCCCCAGCATTTT | CASSKRIQVREPQHF
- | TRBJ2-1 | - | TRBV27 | TGTGCCAGCAGTAGGGGGGGAAACTACAATGAGCAGTTCTTC | CASSRGGNYNEQFF
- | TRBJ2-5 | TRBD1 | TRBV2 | TGTGCCAGCAGAGACAGGGGCCAAGAGACCCAGTACTTC | CASRDRGQETQYF
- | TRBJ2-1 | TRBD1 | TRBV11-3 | TGTGCCAGCAGCTCTGCCGGGACAGGGGGCGAAAATGAGCAGTTCTTC | CASSSAGTGGENEQFF
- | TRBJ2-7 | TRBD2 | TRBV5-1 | TGCGCCAGCAAAGCGGGAGGTTCTTACGAGCAGTACTTC | CASKAGGSYEQYF
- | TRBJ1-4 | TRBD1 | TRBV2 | TGTGCCAGCAGTCGACAGGGAGCAACTAATGAAAAACTGTTTTTT | CASSRQGATNEKLFF
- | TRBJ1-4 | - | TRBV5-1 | TGCGCCAGCAGCTCGGACAGTAATGAAAAACTGTTTTTT | CASSSDSNEKLFF
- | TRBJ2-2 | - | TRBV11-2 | TGTGCCAGCAGCTTATCAGGGTTAGTCACCGGGGAGCTGTTTTTT | CASSLSGLVTGELFF
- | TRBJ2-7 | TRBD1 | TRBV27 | TGTGCCAGCAGCCAAGGGACAGGTCGCTACGAGCAGTACTTC | CASSQGTGRYEQYF
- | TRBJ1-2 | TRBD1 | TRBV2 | TGTGCCAGTATCAGACAGGGGGCGCGTGGCTACACCTTC | CASIRQGARGYTF
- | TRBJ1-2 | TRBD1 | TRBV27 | TGTGCCAGCAGTTCGTCCCCGGGACAGGGGGCGAACGGCTACACCTTC | CASSSSPGQGANGYTF
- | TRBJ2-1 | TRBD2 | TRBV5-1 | TGCGCCAGCAGTCCCAGACTAGCGGGACGTGGTTCCTACAATGAGCAGTTCTTC | CASSPRLAGRGSYNEQFF
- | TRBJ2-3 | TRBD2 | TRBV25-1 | TGTGCCAGCAGTGAATTAGAGACTAGCGCAGATACGCAGTATTTT | CASSELETSADTQYF
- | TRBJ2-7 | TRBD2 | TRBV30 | TGTGCCTGGAGTAGGCTAGCGGGAACCTACGAGCAGTACTTC | CAWSRLAGTYEQYF
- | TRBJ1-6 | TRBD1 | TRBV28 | TGTGCCAGCAGTTTTTCACCATTGAATGGGGGGACAGGGGCGCTGGTTCGTTCACCCCTCCACTTT | CASSFSPLNGGTGALVRSPLHF
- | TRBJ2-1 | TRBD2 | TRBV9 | TGTGCCAGCAGCGTCATAGCGGGAGGCTCCTACAATGAGCAGTTCTTC | CASSVIAGGSYNEQFF
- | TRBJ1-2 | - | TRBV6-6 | TGTGCCAGCAGCCTGGCGGCCGGGTCGACCTATGGCTACACCTTC | CASSLAAGSTYGYTF
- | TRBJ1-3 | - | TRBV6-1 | TGTGCCAGCAGCACATCTGGAAACACCATATATTTT | CASSTSGNTIYF
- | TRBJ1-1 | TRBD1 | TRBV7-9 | TGTGCCAGCAGCTCGGCCCGGGACAGGGGTACGTGGACTGAAGCTTTCTTT | CASSSARDRGTWTEAFF
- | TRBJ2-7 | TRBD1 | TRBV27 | TGTGCCAGCAGTTTAGTCCAGGGGGCGGGAGAGCAGTACTTC | CASSLVQGAGEQYF
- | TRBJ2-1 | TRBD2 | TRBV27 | TGTGCCAGCAGCCAGAGACTAGCGGGAGGGCTGGGCAATGAGCAGTTCTTC | CASSQRLAGGLGNEQFF
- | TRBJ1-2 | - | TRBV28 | TGTGCCACCTCGGACAGAGCTAACTATGGCTACACCTTC | CATSDRANYGYTF
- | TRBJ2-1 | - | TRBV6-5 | TGTGCCAGCAGTTACGAGGCGGTAATCTCCTACAATGAGCAGTTCTTC | CASSYEAVISYNEQFF
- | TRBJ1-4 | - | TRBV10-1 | TGCGCCAGCAGTGAAGGCGGAATAAATGAAAAACTGTTTTTT | CASSEGGINEKLFF
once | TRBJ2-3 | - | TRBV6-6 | TGTGCCAGCAGACCGACAGGCGGATTGTTAGATACGCAGTATTTT | CASRPTGGLLDTQYF
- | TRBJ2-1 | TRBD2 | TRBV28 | TGTGCCAGCATTTCCCAGGCGGGAGGGCACTACAATGAGCAGTTCTTC | CASISQAGGHYNEQFF
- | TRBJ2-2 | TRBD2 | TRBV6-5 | TGTGCCAGCAGTTACGCGGGAGGAGGGACCGGGGAGCTGTTTTTT | CASSYAGGGTGELFF
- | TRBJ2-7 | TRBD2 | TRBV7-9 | TGTGCCAGCAGCTCCAGTTTGACTAGCGGTGCCTACGAGCAGTACTTC | CASSSSLTSGAYEQYF
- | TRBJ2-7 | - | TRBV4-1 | TGCGCCAGCAGCCAAGTTGACCGGGTACAGTACTTC | CASSQVDRVQYF
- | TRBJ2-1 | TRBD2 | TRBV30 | TGTGCCGGGACCGGGCTAGCGGGAGGGCTGGAGCAGTTCTTC | CAGTGLAGGLEQFF
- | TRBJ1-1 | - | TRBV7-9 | TGTGCCAGCAGCTTAGTCGGCAGGGCAGCTTTCTTT | CASSLVGRAAFF
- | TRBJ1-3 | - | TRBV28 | TGTGCCAGCAGTTCTCCTCCGGGAAACACCATATATTTT | CASSSPPGNTIYF
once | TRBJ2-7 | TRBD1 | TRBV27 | TGTGCCAGCGGGCGGGACAGGGGAAGCTACGAGCAGTACTTC | CASGRDRGSYEQYF
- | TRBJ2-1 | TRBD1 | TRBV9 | TGTGCCAGCAGCAACCGGGACAGTATCCCTAATGAGCAGTTCTTC | CASSNRDSIPNEQFF
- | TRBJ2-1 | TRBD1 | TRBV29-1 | TGCAGCGCTCAGGGGGCTCCGACTCCATACAATGAGCAGTTCTTC | CSAQGAPTPYNEQFF
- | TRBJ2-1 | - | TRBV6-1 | TGTGCCATCAGCGTTGGCCCGTTCAATGAGCAGTTCTTC | CAISVGPFNEQFF
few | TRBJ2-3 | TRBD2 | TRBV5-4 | TGTGCCAGCAGCGTCGGGACTAGCGGAAGCACAGATACGCAGTATTTT | CASSVGTSGSTDTQYF
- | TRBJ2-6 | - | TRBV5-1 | TGCGCCAGCAGCTTGGAAGCAGGAAGCCCCTCTGGGGCCAACGTCCTGACTTTC | CASSLEAGSPSGANVLTF
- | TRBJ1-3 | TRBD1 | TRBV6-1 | TGTGCCAGCAGAGGCGGGACAGGCTATAGAAACACCATATATTTT | CASRGGTGYRNTIYF
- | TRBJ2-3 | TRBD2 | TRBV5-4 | TGTGCCAGCAGCCTAAAAGTAGCGGGAGCCGGAGATACGCAGTATTTT | CASSLKVAGAGDTQYF
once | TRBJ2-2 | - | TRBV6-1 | TGTGCCAGCAACCGGTATACCGGGGAGCTGTTTTTT | CASNRYTGELFF
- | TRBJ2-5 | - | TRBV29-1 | TGCAGCGTTGTCTCCCTCCAGGAGACCCAGTACTTC | CSVVSLQETQYF
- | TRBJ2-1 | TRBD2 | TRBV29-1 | TGCAGCGTTGTATTAGCGGGAGGGCCTAGTTACAATGAGCAGTTCTTC | CSVVLAGGPSYNEQFF
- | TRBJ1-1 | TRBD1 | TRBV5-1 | TGCGCCAGCAGTACAGGGGCCCTTACTGGCACTGAAGCTTTCTTT | CASSTGALTGTEAFF